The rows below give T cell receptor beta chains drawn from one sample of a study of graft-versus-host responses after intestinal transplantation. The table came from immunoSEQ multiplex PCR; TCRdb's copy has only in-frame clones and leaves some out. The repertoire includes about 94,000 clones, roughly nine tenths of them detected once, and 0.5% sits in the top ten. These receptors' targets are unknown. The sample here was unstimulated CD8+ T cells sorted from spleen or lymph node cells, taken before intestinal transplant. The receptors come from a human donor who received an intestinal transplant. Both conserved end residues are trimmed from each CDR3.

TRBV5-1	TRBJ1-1	ASSTAGQGGTEAF
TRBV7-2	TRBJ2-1	ASSLDFRGYNEQF
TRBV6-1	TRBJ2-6	ASSVGGVLT
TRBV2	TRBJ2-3	ASSVSPPDTQY
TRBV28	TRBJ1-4	ASSLRMQNEKLF
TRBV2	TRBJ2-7	ATNRDEQY
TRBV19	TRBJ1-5	ASSIEGQGSGNQPQH
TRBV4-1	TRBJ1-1	ASSLILRAGDTEAF
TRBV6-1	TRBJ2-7	ASSQARLAGAYEQY
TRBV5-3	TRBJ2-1	ARSHKAGVIGNEQF
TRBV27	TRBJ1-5	ASSLNGYSNQPQH
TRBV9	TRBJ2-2	ASSASLAGGELF
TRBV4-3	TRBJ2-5	ASSQVSGETQY
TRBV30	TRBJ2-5	AWSDGFRETQY
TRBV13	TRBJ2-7	ASSLQGVYEQY
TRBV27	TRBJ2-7	ASSFAGALYEQY
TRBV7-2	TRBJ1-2	ASSLVRQSLDGYT
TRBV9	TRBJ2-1	ASSVRLADEQF
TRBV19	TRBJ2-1	ASSIAGGSYNEQF
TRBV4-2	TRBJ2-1	ASSQDTLDYNEQF
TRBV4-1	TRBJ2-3	ASSQDEDYRGTDTQY
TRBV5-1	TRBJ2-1	ASSLGLAGSYNEQF
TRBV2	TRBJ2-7	AAAGRGYEQY
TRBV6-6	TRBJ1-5	ASSATGGQPQH